This is a list of T cell receptor beta chains from one sample in a study of blood T cell repertoires in COVID-19. Only in-frame clones appear in the TCRdb table, and some are missing; sequencing was by immunoSEQ multiplex PCR. The sample yields 53,000 or so clones, 75% to 80% seen once. Sequencing used peripheral blood. These receptor sequences come from a man aged 50 to 59 with active or convalescent COVID-19. CDR3s include the opening cysteine and the closing phenylalanine or tryptophan. D genes are given only for firm matches. Not every row has a clone size; where given, it reads once, few, many or a size class.

size: few
V: TRBV18
J: TRBJ2-2
D: TRBD1
CDR3: CASSPRQGTGELFF
DNA: TGTGCCAGCTCACCGCGACAGGGCACCGGGGAGCTGTTTTTT

size: .
V: TRBV7-9
J: TRBJ2-7
D: .
CDR3: CASSFIGGFSSYEQYF
DNA: TGTGCCAGCAGCTTCATTGGAGGGTTTTCGTCCTACGAGCAGTACTTC

size: .
V: TRBV6-6
J: TRBJ1-6
D: .
CDR3: CASSYGGFYNSPLHF
DNA: TGTGCCAGCAGTTACGGGGGGTTTTATAATTCACCCCTCCACTTT

size: .
V: TRBV2
J: TRBJ1-5
D: .
CDR3: CASRGQNNQPQHF
DNA: TGTGCCAGCAGGGGACAAAATAATCAGCCCCAGCATTTT

size: .
V: TRBV29-1
J: TRBJ2-1
D: .
CDR3: CSVDETRGNEQFF
DNA: TGCAGCGTTGATGAGACCCGCGGGAATGAGCAGTTCTTC

size: .
V: TRBV6-5
J: TRBJ1-2
D: .
CDR3: CASSYSSYGYTF
DNA: TGTGCCAGCAGTTACTCCAGCTATGGCTACACCTTC

size: .
V: TRBV18
J: TRBJ2-7
D: TRBD1
CDR3: CASSPPGQDYEQYF
DNA: TGTGCCAGCTCACCCCCGGGACAGGATTACGAGCAGTACTTC

size: .
V: TRBV7-2
J: TRBJ2-3
D: .
CDR3: CASSFGQTTDTQYF
DNA: TGTGCCAGCAGCTTTGGACAGACAACAGATACGCAGTATTTT

size: .
V: TRBV30
J: TRBJ1-2
D: .
CDR3: CAWYGGDAYGYTF
DNA: TGTGCCTGGTACGGGGGTGACGCGTATGGCTACACCTTC

size: .
V: TRBV3-1/TRBV3-2
J: TRBJ2-6
D: .
CDR3: CASSQVGFYSGANVLTF
DNA: TGTGCCAGCAGCCAAGTGGGCTTTTACTCTGGGGCCAACGTCCTGACTTTC

size: .
V: TRBV7-9
J: TRBJ1-4
D: .
CDR3: CASSARGSNEKLFF
DNA: TGTGCCAGCAGCGCGAGGGGGTCTAATGAAAAACTGTTTTTT

size: .
V: TRBV5-1
J: TRBJ1-3
D: TRBD1
CDR3: CASSIQTGGNTIYF
DNA: TGCGCCAGCAGCATCCAGACAGGGGGAAACACCATATATTTT

size: .
V: TRBV7-2
J: TRBJ2-3
D: .
CDR3: CASSLARVADTQYF
DNA: TGTGCCAGCAGCTTAGCCAGGGTGGCAGATACGCAGTATTTT

size: .
V: TRBV7-2
J: TRBJ2-7
D: .
CDR3: CASSLAGAAREQYF
DNA: TGTGCCAGCAGCTTAGCGGGGGCCGCCCGCGAGCAGTACTTC